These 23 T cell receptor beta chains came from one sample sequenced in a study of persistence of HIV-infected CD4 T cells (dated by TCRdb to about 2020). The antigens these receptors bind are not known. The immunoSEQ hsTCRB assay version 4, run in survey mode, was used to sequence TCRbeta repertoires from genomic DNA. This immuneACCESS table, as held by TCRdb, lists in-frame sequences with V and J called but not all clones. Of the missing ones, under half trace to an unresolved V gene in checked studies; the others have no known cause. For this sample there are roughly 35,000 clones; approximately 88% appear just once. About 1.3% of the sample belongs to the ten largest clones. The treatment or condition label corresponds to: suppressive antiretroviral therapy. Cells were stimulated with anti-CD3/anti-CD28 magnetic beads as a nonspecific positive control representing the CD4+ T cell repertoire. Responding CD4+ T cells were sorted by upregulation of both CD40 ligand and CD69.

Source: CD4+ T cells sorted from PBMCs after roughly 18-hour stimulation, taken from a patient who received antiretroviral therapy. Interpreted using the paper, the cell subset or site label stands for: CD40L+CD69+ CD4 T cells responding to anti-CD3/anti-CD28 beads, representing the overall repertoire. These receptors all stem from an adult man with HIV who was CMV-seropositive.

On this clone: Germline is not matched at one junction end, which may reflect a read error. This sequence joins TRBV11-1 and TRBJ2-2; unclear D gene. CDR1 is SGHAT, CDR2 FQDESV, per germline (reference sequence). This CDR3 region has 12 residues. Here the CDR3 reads CASSRNPGELFF. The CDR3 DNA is TGTGCCAGCAGCCGGAACCCCGGGGAGCTGTTTTTT.

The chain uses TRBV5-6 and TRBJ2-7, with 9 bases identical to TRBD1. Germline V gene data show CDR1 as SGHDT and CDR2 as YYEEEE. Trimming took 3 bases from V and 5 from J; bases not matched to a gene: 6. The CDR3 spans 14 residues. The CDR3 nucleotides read TGTGCCAGCAGCTGGGGACAGGGTGTCCACGAGCAGTACTTC. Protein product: CASSWGQGVHEQYF.

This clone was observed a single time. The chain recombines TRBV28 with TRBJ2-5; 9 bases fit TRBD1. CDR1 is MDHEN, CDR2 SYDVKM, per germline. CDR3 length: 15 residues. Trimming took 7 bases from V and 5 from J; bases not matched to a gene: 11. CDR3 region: CASTPSGQGYETQYF. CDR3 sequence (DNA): TGTGCCAGCACCCCGTCAGGACAGGGGTATGAGACCCAGTACTTC. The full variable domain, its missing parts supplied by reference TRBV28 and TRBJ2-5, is DVKVTQSSRYLVKRTGEKVFLECVQDMDHENMFWYRQDPGLGLRLIYFSYDVKMKEKGDIPEGYSVSREKKERFSLILESASTNQTSMYLCASTPSGQGYETQYFGPGTRLLVL.

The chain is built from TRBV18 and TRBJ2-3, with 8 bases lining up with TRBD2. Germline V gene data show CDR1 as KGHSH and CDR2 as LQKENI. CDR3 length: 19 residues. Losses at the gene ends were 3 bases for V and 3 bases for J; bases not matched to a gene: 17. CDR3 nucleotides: TGTGCCAGCTCACCCTCCAGCCCCCGGAGCGGGGGAGAAACAGATACGCAGTATTTT. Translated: CASSPSSPRSGGETDTQYF. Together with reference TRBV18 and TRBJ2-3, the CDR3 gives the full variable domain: NAGVMQNPRHLVRRRGQEARLRCSPMKGHSHVYWYRQLPEEGLKFMVYLQKENIIDESGMPKERFSAEFPKEGPSILRIQQVVRGDSAAYFCASSPSSPRSGGETDTQYFGPGTRLTVL.

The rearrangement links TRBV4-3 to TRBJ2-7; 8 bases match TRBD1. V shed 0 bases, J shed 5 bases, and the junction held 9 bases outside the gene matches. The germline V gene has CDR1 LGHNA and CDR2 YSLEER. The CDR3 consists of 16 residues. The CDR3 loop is CASSQDGAQGANEQYF. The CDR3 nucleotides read TGCGCCAGCAGCCAAGATGGAGCGCAGGGGGCCAACGAGCAGTACTTC.

CDR3 nucleotide sequence: TGTGCCAGTAGCTCACAGGGGGCACGGCAGCCCCAGCATTTT. It encodes CASSSQGARQPQHF. The chain recombines TRBV19 with TRBJ1-5, with 9 bases aligning to TRBD1. The CDR3 sequence is 14 residues long. Trimming removed 6 bases from V and 7 bases from J; junction bases left unmatched: 7. Per the germline V gene, CDR1 is LNHDA and CDR2 is SQIVND (reference sequence).

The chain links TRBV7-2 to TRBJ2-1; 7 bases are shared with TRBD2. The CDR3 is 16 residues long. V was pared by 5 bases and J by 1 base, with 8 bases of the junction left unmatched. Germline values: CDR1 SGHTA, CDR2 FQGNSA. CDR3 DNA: TGTGCCAGCAGCATGGGTGGCGGGGGATCCTACAATGAGCAGTTCTTC. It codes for CASSMGGGGSYNEQFF.

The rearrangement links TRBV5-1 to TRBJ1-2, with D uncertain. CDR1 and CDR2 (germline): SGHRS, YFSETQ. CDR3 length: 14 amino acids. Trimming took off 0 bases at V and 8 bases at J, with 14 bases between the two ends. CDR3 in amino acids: CASSLGDHREGYTF. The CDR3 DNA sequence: TGCGCCAGCAGCTTGGGTGACCACCGGGAGGGCTACACCTTC.

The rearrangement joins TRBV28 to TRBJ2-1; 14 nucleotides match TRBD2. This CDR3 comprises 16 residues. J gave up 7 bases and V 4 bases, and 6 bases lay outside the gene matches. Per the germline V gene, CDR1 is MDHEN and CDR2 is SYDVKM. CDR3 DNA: TGTGCCAGCAGTTCAGGGACTAGCGGGAGAAAGAATGAGCAGTTCTTC. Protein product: CASSSGTSGRKNEQFF.

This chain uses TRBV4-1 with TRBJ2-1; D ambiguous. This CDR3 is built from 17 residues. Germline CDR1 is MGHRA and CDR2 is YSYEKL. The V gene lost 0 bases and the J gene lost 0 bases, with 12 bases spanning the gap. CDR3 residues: CASSQDSAGRSYNEQFF. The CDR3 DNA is TGCGCCAGCAGCCAAGATTCGGCTGGTCGCTCCTACAATGAGCAGTTCTTC.

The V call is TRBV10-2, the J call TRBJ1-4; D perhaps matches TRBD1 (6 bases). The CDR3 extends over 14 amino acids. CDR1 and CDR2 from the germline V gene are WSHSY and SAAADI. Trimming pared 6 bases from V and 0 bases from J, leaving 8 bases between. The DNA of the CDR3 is TGCGCCAGCAGGAAGGGGGCAACTAATGAAAAACTGTTTTTT. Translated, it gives CASRKGATNEKLFF.

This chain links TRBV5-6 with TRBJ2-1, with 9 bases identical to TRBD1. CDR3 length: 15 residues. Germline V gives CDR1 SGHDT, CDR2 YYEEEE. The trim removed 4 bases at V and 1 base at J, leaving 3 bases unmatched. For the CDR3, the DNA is TGTGCCAGCAGCCCGGGACAGGGATCCTACAATGAGCAGTTCTTC. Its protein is CASSPGQGSYNEQFF.

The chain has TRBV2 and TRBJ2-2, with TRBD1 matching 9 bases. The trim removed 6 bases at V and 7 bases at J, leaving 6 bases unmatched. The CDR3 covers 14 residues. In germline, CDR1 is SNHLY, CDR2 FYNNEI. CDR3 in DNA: TGTGCCAGCAGCGACAGGGGGTTGCACGGGGAGCTGTTTTTT. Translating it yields CASSDRGLHGELFF.

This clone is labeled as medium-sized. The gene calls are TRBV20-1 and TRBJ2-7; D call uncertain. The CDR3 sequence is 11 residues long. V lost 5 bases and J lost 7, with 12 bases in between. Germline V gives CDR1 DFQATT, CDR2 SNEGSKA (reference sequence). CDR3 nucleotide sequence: TGCAGTGCTGCCCCCCGAGAAGAGCAGTACTTC. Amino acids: CSAAPREEQYF.

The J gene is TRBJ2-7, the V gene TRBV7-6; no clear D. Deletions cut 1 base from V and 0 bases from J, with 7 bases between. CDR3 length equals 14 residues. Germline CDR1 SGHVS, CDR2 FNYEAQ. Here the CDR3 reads CASSLGRSSYEQYF. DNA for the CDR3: TGTGCCAGCAGCTTAGGCAGGAGCTCCTACGAGCAGTACTTC.

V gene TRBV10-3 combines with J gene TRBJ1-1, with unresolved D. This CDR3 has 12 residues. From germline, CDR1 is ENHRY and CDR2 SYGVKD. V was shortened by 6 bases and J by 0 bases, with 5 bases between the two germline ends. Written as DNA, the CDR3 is TGTGCCATCAGGGAGATGAACACTGAAGCTTTCTTT. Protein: CAIREMNTEAFF.

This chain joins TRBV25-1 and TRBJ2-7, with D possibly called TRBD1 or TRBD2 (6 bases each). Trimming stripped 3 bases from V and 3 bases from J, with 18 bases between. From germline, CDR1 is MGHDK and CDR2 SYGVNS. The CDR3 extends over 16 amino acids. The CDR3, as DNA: TGTGCCAGCAGTGAGATCGGGGGCGAGGCCCTCTACGAGCAGTACTTC. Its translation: CASSEIGGEALYEQYF.

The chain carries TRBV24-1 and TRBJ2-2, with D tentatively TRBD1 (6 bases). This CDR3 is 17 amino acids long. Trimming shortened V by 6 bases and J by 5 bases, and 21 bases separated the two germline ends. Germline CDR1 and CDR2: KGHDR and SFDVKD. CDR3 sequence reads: CATSSSFPRGRTGELFF. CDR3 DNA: TGTGCCACCAGTTCCTCTTTTCCCAGGGGAAGGACCGGGGAGCTGTTTTTT.

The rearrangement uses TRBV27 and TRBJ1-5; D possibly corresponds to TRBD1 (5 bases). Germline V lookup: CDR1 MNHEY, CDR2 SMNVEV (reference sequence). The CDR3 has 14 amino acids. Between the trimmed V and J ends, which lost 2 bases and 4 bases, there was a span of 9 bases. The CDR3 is CASSLGRGNQPQHF. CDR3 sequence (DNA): TGTGCCAGCAGTTTAGGTCGGGGGAATCAGCCCCAGCATTTT.

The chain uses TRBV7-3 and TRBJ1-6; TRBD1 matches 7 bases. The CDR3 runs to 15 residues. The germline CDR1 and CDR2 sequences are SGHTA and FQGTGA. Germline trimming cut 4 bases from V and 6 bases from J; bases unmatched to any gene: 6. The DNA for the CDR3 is TGTGCCAGCAGCTCTACCGGGACAGCTAATTCACCCCTCCACTTT. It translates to CASSSTGTANSPLHF. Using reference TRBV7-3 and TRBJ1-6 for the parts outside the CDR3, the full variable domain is GAGVSQTPSNKVTEKGKYVELRCDPISGHTALYWYRQSLGQGPEFLIYFQGTGAADDSGLPNDRFFAVRPEGSVSTLKIQRTERGDSAVYLCASSSTGTANSPLHFGNGTRLTVT.

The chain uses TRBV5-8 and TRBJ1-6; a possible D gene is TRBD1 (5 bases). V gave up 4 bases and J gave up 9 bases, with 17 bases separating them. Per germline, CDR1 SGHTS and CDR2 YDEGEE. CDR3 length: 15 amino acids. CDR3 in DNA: TGTGCCAGCAGCCGACTTGGTGCCGGGGGTTCACCCCTCCACTTT. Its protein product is CASSRLGAGGSPLHF.

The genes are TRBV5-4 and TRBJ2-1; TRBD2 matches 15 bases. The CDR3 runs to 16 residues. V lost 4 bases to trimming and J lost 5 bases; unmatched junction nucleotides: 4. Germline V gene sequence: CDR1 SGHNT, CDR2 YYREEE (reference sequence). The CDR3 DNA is TGTGCCAGCAGCCCCTGGACTAGCGGGGGGGACAATGAGCAGTTCTTC. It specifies CASSPWTSGGDNEQFF. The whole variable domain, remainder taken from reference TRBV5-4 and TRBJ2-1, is ETGVTQSPTHLIKTRGQQVTLRCSSQSGHNTVSWYQQALGQGPQFIFQYYREEENGRGNFPPRFSGLQFPNYSSELNVNALELDDSALYLCASSPWTSGGDNEQFFGPGTRLTVL.

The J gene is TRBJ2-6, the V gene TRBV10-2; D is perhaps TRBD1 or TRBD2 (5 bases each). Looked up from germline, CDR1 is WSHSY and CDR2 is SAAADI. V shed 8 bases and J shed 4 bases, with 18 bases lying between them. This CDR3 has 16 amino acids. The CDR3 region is CASGALGETGANVLTF. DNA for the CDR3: TGCGCCAGCGGAGCTTTAGGGGAGACAGGGGCCAACGTCCTGACTTTC.